The entry below gives a single T cell receptor beta chain sequence along with its context. The antigen is unknown. This CDR3 is built from 14 residues. CDR1 and CDR2 (germline): MNHEY, SVGAGI. V was pared by 4 bases and J by 2 bases, with 11 bases between. Assay used: immunoSEQ multiplex PCR; TCRdb lists only in-frame clones, some missing. The table lists around 120,000 clones, 85% to 95% of them singletons. This specimen comes from a study of T cell responses to AZD1222 COVID-19 vaccine. Study results and limitations: Most donors were white British and more were female, and clonal diversity was possibly underestimated. Nearly half of spike-specific TCRs reportedly target variant regions that are unmutated in the B.1.351 and B.1.1.7 variants.

The receptor was derived from an adult who received the AZD1222 COVID-19 vaccine. The sample here was peripheral blood, taken 28 days after the second AZD1222 dose. The chain couples TRBV6-5 to TRBJ1-2, with D possibly TRBD1 on 5 matching bases. CDR3 bases: TGTGCCAGCAGTTTCACAGGCGACAACTATGGCTACACCTTC. Amino acids: CASSFTGDNYGYTF.